The entry below describes one T cell receptor beta chain. Its target is unknown. Reverse transcription of about 0.45 to 1 ug RNA was performed with random hexamers. The immunoSEQ assay covered 54 Vbeta and 13 Jbeta segments for CDR3. TCRdb fed the immunoSEQ multiplex PCR reads into MiXCR, producing one record per CDR3 protein. The top ten clones hold roughly 0.2% of a sample with some 130,000 distinct CDR3 sequences, 95% of them seen once. CDR1 GTSNPN and CDR2 SVGIG come from the germline V gene (reference sequence). This CDR3 contains 15 residues. J gave up 3 bases and V 4 bases, and 10 bases lay outside the gene matches. The data derive from a study of CD8 T cells in Susac syndrome. The study, taken as a whole, reports: A relatively small number of individuals underwent TCR sequencing and HLA analysis. The study identified about fifteen and five Susac-specific public clones in total CD8+ and CD8+ TEMRA repertoires.

Sequencing was done on a sample of CD8+ T cells from PBMCs. The chain has TRBV30 and TRBJ2-7, with 9 bases lining up with TRBD1. The source is a human donor with Susac syndrome. DNA of the CDR3: TGTGCCTGGACTACGCAACCGGGACAGGGCTACGAGCAGTACTTC. Protein sequence: CAWTTQPGQGYEQYF.